This T cell receptor beta chain was captured in a study of T cells after yellow fever vaccination. The wider study: The authors prepared low-cell-number fractions using SMART-Seq v4 Ultra Low Input.

A universal primer site and UMIs were added as TCR cDNA was made by 5'RACE template switching. TCRdb reprocessed the 5' RACE reads with MiXCR, giving one entry per CDR3 protein. The data hold hundreds of thousands of distinct CDR3 sequences, with 11% observed a single time. Overall study findings and caveats: Clones from primary vaccination mostly reappeared after the booster (96% CD4, approximately 86% CD8). CD4 and CD8 compartments shared a small share of clonotypes.

In the case of this clonotype: Its antigen is still unknown.

In germline, CDR1 is LNHDA, CDR2 SQIVND (reference sequence). Trimming at V came to 4 bases and at J to 3 bases, leaving 3 bases not matched to a gene. The CDR3 contains 14 residues. Sample: PBMCs, taken on the day of the first yellow fever vaccination. The rearrangement links TRBV19 to TRBJ2-7; 10 positions agree with TRBD1. This sequence was found in a young man who received the YFV17D yellow fever vaccine. The DNA of the CDR3 is TGTGCCAGTAGTACGACAGGGGGCCTCTACGAGCAGTACTTC. This translates into CASSTTGGLYEQYF.